This TCR beta chain stems from a study of blood T cell repertoires in COVID-19. Study overall: T cells, B-cell-depleted T cells, or PBMCs supplied cDNA or gDNA.

In the source study's methods: Estimates of nucleated cell counts were drawn from the amplification of reference gene primers. TCRdb's table, derived via immunoSEQ multiplex PCR, lists solely in-frame clones and lacks some. The V and J calls and clone size come from that table; D and trimming were worked out from the DNA. The data show 130,000 to 150,000 clones, with approximately 85% seen just once and roughly 8% held by the top ten. Trimming took 5 bases from V and 6 from J; bases not matched to a gene: 7. Per germline, CDR1 SGHAT and CDR2 FQNNGV. This CDR3 has 16 residues. Sequenced input: peripheral blood. The chain uses TRBV11-2 and TRBJ2-1; TRBD2 matches 13 bases. This TCR came from a woman aged 60-75 years with COVID-19, enrolled during active disease. The CDR3 coding sequence is TGTGCCAGCAGCCCCTTACTAGCGGGGGGGCCCAATGAGCAGTTCTTC. It specifies CASSPLLAGGPNEQFF.